Below are 15 T cell receptor beta chains sequenced from a single sample in a study of shared clonotypes between healthy human individuals. Profiled with immunoSEQ multiplex PCR; TCRdb holds only in-frame clones, not every one. The data show approximately 320,000 clones, around 87% seen once. The sequencing input was memory CD8+ T cells sorted from blood. The subset here: CD45RO+ cells pooled with CCR7-negative TemRA cells. The receptors come from a man aged 18 to 35 in good health.

The chain recombines TRBV13 with TRBJ2-7; the match to TRBD2 covers 12 bases. Germline V gene data show CDR1 as PRHDT and CDR2 as FYEKMQ (reference sequence). J was trimmed by 4 bases and V by 0 bases; bases with no gene match: 10. The CDR3 contains 18 residues. CDR3 protein: CASSLGPLETSGRYEQYF. As DNA, the CDR3 is TGTGCCAGCAGCTTAGGGCCCCTTGAGACTAGCGGGAGATACGAGCAGTACTTC.

This CDR3 reads CASSLGRGGTDTQYF. The DNA for the CDR3 is TGTGCCAGCAGCCTTGGTAGGGGCGGCACAGATACGCAGTATTTT. This rearrangement joins TRBV28 to TRBJ2-3; TRBD1 might be the D (5 bases). The germline V gene encodes CDR1 MDHEN and CDR2 SYDVKM. CDR3 length equals 15 residues. V lost 6 bases and J 1 base, leaving 14 bases between the germline ends.

This clone has more than one count but fewer than ten. This sequence joins TRBV1 and TRBJ2-3; the table gives TRBD2 as D, unverified against the DNA. TRBV1 is a pseudogene segment. The CDR3 length is 18 residues. The CDR3 spells CTSSQDSAATSPTDTQYF. The CDR3 DNA reads as TGCACCAGCAGCCAAGATTCAGCTGCGACTAGCCCCACAGATACGCAGTATTTT.

The chain couples TRBV11-2 to TRBJ2-7, with D possibly being TRBD1 (5 bases). The CDR3 extends over 15 amino acids. The V end was cut by 3 bases, the J end by 2 bases, with 14 bases between. CDR1 is SGHAT and CDR2 is FQNNGV in the germline V gene. The DNA of the CDR3 is TGTGCCAGCAGCTTTGGGTGGGGCTCTACCTACGAGCAGTACTTC. Translated: CASSFGWGSTYEQYF. Full variable domain (outside the CDR3, taken from reference TRBV11-2 and TRBJ2-7): EAGVAQSPRYKIIEKRQSVAFWCNPISGHATLYWYQQILGQGPKLLIQFQNNGVVDDSQLPKDRFSAERLKGVDSTLKIQPAKLEDSAVYLCASSFGWGSTYEQYFGPGTRLTVT.

The chain links TRBV5-6 to TRBJ2-7; D call uncertain. This CDR3 region has 13 residues. With 4 bases removed from V and 1 base from J, the gap between germline ends came to 9 bases. Germline V gene lookup returns CDR1 SGHDT and CDR2 YYEEEE. The CDR3: CASSQDSSYEQYF. The CDR3 bases are TGTGCCAGCAGCCAGGATTCTTCCTACGAGCAGTACTTC.

The chain recombines TRBV29-1 with TRBJ2-1, with a weak D call TRBD1 (5 bases). The V end was cut by 2 bases, the J end by 10 bases, with 6 bases between. CDR1 is SQVTM, CDR2 ANQGSEA, per germline. This CDR3 is built from 10 residues. The CDR3: CSVEWGEQFF. CDR3 sequence (DNA): TGCAGCGTTGAATGGGGCGAGCAGTTCTTC.

The chain is built from TRBV6-5 and TRBJ2-1; a possible D gene is TRBD2 (6 bases). CDR3 length: 12 residues. V was trimmed by 8 bases and J by 9 bases, leaving 14 bases between them. Germline-derived CDR1 and CDR2 are MNHEY and SVGAGI. Here the CDR3 reads CASRDFLGEQFF. DNA for the CDR3: TGTGCCAGCCGGGACTTCCTGGGTGAGCAGTTCTTC.

The gene calls are TRBV7-9 and TRBJ1-1, with D possibly TRBD1 on 6 matching bases. The CDR3 runs 16 residues. Trimming cost V 2 bases and J 5 bases, with 18 bases left between them. Germline-derived CDR1 and CDR2 are SEHNR and FQNEAQ (reference sequence). DNA of the CDR3: TGTGCCAGCAGCTTACCCCTGACAGGTTTGGGGACTGAAGCTTTCTTT. It is translated as CASSLPLTGLGTEAFF.

The chain recombines TRBV28 with TRBJ1-5; D uncertain. The CDR3 length is 15 residues. Trimming cost V 3 bases and J 4 bases, with 13 bases left between them. CDR1 and CDR2 from the germline V gene are MDHEN and SYDVKM. The CDR3, as DNA: TGTGCCAGCAGTTTTAGCGTAGCGGGGAATCAGCCCCAGCATTTT. This codes for CASSFSVAGNQPQHF.

V and J are TRBV7-9 and TRBJ2-2; a possible D gene is TRBD2 (6 bases). Trimming cost V 5 bases and J 3 bases, with 10 bases left between them. Germline CDR1 and CDR2: SEHNR and FQNEAQ (reference sequence). The CDR3 length is 14 residues. The CDR3 nucleotides are TGTGCCAGCAGCCCGGGACTGCACACCGGGGAGCTGTTTTTT. This encodes CASSPGLHTGELFF.

CDR3 in amino acids: CASTHPGSSYNEQFF. The CDR3 DNA is TGTGCCAGCACTCACCCAGGGAGCTCCTACAATGAGCAGTTCTTC. The chain joins TRBV7-9 to TRBJ2-1; D could derive from TRBD1 or TRBD2 (5 bases each). Germline V gene sequence: CDR1 SEHNR, CDR2 FQNEAQ (reference sequence). The CDR3 is 15 residues long. Trimming left V 7 bases short and J 0 bases short, with 13 bases between.

The chain couples TRBV5-6 to TRBJ1-1; unclear D gene. Germline loops: CDR1 SGHDT, CDR2 YYEEEE. Trimming removed 0 bases at V and 5 bases at J, with 8 bases between. The CDR3 consists of 13 residues. DNA for the CDR3: TGTGCCAGCAGCTTGGTAGAAGGTACTGAAGCTTTCTTT. This gives the protein CASSLVEGTEAFF. Filled out from reference TRBV5-6 and TRBJ1-1, the complete variable domain reads DAGVTQSPTHLIKTRGQQVTLRCSPKSGHDTVSWYQQALGQGPQFIFQYYEEEERQRGNFPDRFSGHQFPNYSSELNVNALLLGDSALYLCASSLVEGTEAFFGQGTRLTVV.

The rearrangement links TRBV27 to TRBJ2-7, with 13 bases identical to TRBD2. Germline-derived CDR1 and CDR2 are MNHEY and SMNVEV (reference sequence). The CDR3 runs to 19 residues. J lost 4 bases, V lost 5 bases, and 17 bases had no gene match. CDR3: CASSHRTSGGDPRFYEQYF. CDR3 bases: TGTGCCAGCAGTCACAGGACTAGCGGGGGCGACCCGCGATTTTACGAGCAGTACTTC.

The rearrangement links TRBV29-1 to TRBJ1-2; TRBD1 matches 10 bases. The CDR3 runs to 12 residues. CDR1 is SQVTM, CDR2 ANQGSEA, per germline. Trimming removed 6 bases from V and 8 bases from J; junction bases left unmatched: 6. The CDR3 nucleotides are TGCAGCGTCGTCGGGACAGGGGACGGCTACACCTTC. It yields the protein CSVVGTGDGYTF.

The V and J genes are TRBV6-5 and TRBJ1-6; TRBD1 might be the D (5 bases). The CDR3 spans 14 residues. Germline assignment: CDR1 MNHEY and CDR2 SVGAGI. V was shortened by 6 bases and J by 10 bases, with 16 bases between the two germline ends. The CDR3 region has the DNA TGTGCCAGCAGCGAGACGGGGGTCGGATCACCCCTCCACTTT. It codes for CASSETGVGSPLHF.